This T cell receptor (beta chain) was captured by sequencing in a study of cytomegalovirus exposure and HLA in healthy donors. Across the whole study: Approximately 190 million T cells yielded 117 million unique TCR beta sequences in earlier analysis. Whole-study findings and limits: When analyzed later, a missense DCLRE1C variant was found to be linked to TCR beta V- and J-gene trimming. Earlier analysis found most TCR beta V segments productive about 87% or about 30% of the time.

Note on this clone: Its antigen is not known.

The length of the CDR3 is 16 residues. V was trimmed by 0 bases and J by 2 bases, leaving 10 bases between them. The germline gives CDR1 SGHAT, CDR2 FQNNGV. Though nominally healthy at sampling, donors likely had unrecorded immune exposures. Amplification used 60 Vbeta primers and 13 Jbeta primers. Sequencing was performed with immunoSEQ multiplex PCR; in TCRdb, only in-frame clones are kept and a portion is missing. The sample consists of 70,000 to 95,000 clones, 76% of them appearing once. The sample comprised PBMCs. The rearrangement joins TRBV11-2 to TRBJ2-2, with D perhaps TRBD1 (5 bases). This TCR derives from a man aged 25-45 years in good health and CMV-seropositive. This CDR3 reads CASSLDLQGNTGELFF. The CDR3 nucleotides are TGTGCCAGCAGCTTAGATCTGCAGGGTAACACCGGGGAGCTGTTTTTT.